Below are 20 T cell receptor beta chains sequenced from a single sample in a study of monozygotic twins with inflammatory bowel disease. TCRdb re-called the 5' RACE reads, yielding one record per CDR3 amino acid sequence without DNA. This table holds nearly 45,000 distinct CDR3 sequences. Sequencing input: blood. The receptors were sampled from a human donor with ulcerative colitis or Crohn's disease, or a healthy co-twin of an affected twin (not recorded which).

This chain uses TRBV9 with TRBJ2-3; TCRdb lists TRBD1, though no DNA is available to test this call. Germline CDR1 and CDR2: SGDLS and YYNGEE. The CDR3 has 14 amino acids. This chain's CDR3 is CASSARQGTDTQYF.

The chain is built from TRBV2 and TRBJ2-3; TCRdb's D call of TRBD2 is untestable without DNA. This CDR3 is built from 14 residues. Looked up from germline, CDR1 is SNHLY and CDR2 is FYNNEI. CDR3 sequence: CASTLAVSTDTQYF.

The genes are TRBV5-4 and TRBJ2-2; lacking DNA, the TRBD2 call made by TCRdb goes unchecked. The CDR3 loop spans 18 amino acids. Germline V lookup: CDR1 SGHNT, CDR2 YYREEE (reference sequence). CDR3 region: CASSLKTSGIANTGELFF.

The rearrangement links TRBV6-1 to TRBJ1-2; TCRdb proposes TRBD1, but this gene call is untestable without DNA. The CDR3 runs to 13 residues. Germline CDR1 is MNHNS and CDR2 is SASEGT. The CDR3: CASRTGTNYGYTF.

The chain carries TRBV19 and TRBJ2-1; TCRdb calls TRBD1, which cannot be checked without DNA. The CDR3 length is 14 residues. CDR1 and CDR2 from the germline V gene are LNHDA and SQIVND (reference sequence). CDR3: CASSRQGGYNEQFF.

V usage is TRBV7-6 and J usage is TRBJ2-2. Germline CDR1 SGHVS, CDR2 FNYEAQ. This CDR3 spans 16 amino acids. This chain's CDR3 is CASSPIITANTGELFF.

The V and J genes are TRBV6-5 and TRBJ1-2; checking the TCRdb D call of TRBD1 is not possible without DNA. Germline lookup yields CDR1 MNHEY and CDR2 SVGAGI. This CDR3 has 13 residues. CDR3 protein: CASAEGADYGYTF.

CDR3 residues: CASSFLGTAGANVLTF. This chain connects TRBV12-3 or TRBV12-4 to TRBJ2-6; TCRdb reports TRBD2, a call that lacks DNA to check it against. The CDR3 extends over 16 amino acids.

The rearrangement joins TRBV27 to TRBJ2-2; the TCRdb call, TRBD1, lacks DNA for checking. Germline lookup yields CDR1 MNHEY and CDR2 SMNVEV (reference sequence). The CDR3 is made up of 14 amino acids. The CDR3 spells CASSYRVDTGELFF.

The V call is TRBV5-1, the J call TRBJ2-2; TCRdb's D call of TRBD2 is untestable without DNA. This CDR3 is 12 amino acids long. The germline V gene has CDR1 SGHRS and CDR2 YFSETQ. This CDR3 reads CASQREPGELFF.

This chain connects TRBV4-3 to TRBJ1-2; lacking DNA, the TRBD1 call made by TCRdb goes unchecked. This CDR3 contains 18 residues. Germline lookup yields CDR1 LGHNA and CDR2 YSLEER. This CDR3 is CASSQLGSRGLGTNGYTF.

V and J are TRBV20-1 and TRBJ1-5; TCRdb names TRBD1, which stays unverified in the absence of DNA. This CDR3 region has 11 residues. Germline CDR1 reads DFQATT; CDR2 reads SNEGSKA (reference sequence). The CDR3 loop reads CSASYGRPQHF.

The rearrangement uses TRBV18 and TRBJ2-1; TCRdb names TRBD1, which stays unverified in the absence of DNA. In germline, CDR1 is KGHSH, CDR2 LQKENI. CDR3 length: 17 residues. CDR3 region: CASSPGTGGGIPNEQFF.

The J gene is TRBJ2-3, the V gene TRBV10-3; TCRdb lists TRBD2, though no DNA is available to test this call. Germline CDR1 reads ENHRY; CDR2 reads SYGVKD. This CDR3 is 17 amino acids long. The CDR3 sequence: CAISGGLAGGPSDTQYF.

The V and J genes are TRBV12-3 or TRBV12-4 and TRBJ2-7. The CDR3 has 13 amino acids. CDR3 region: CASGDRRNVEQYF.

The chain recombines TRBV20-1 with TRBJ2-7; TCRdb indicates TRBD1, and absent DNA this call remains unverified. The germline gives CDR1 DFQATT, CDR2 SNEGSKA (reference sequence). The CDR3 totals 17 residues. CDR3 in amino acids: CSARGRGVLADSYEQYF.

The genes are TRBV16 and TRBJ2-3; checking the TCRdb D call of TRBD2 is not possible without DNA. The CDR3 spans 16 residues. In germline, CDR1 is KGHSY, CDR2 FQNENV. CDR3 amino acids: CASSELAGAPTDTQYF.

This chain joins TRBV5-4 and TRBJ2-1; the D gene TCRdb calls, TRBD2, cannot be checked with no DNA. Germline lookup yields CDR1 SGHNT and CDR2 YYREEE (reference sequence). CDR3 length equals 18 residues. The CDR3 here is CASSVGATSGASYNEQFF.

The rearrangement joins TRBV28 to TRBJ2-7. Germline CDR1 is MDHEN and CDR2 is SYDVKM. This CDR3 comprises 13 residues. The CDR3 loop is CASKPGAPDEQYF.

The V gene is TRBV28, the J gene TRBJ1-1; the D call of TRBD1 rests on TCRdb alone, since no DNA is present to check it. CDR1 and CDR2 (germline): MDHEN, SYDVKM. The CDR3 contains 15 residues. CDR3 in amino acids: CASSLPGQLNTEAFF.